Listed here is a single T cell receptor beta chain. Antigen: not known. This sample stems from a study of siplizumab effects on memory and regulatory T cells. General study points: The average Treg-derived proportion among mappable alloreactive CD4+ clones was about 70% with siplizumab versus under 35% in controls. The study found that siplizumab significantly reduced alloreactive sequences traceable to unstimulated CD4+ memory cells. The authors could not assign a naive or memory phenotype to roughly 75-96% of proliferating CD4+ or CD8+ clones. Sequences below about 10^-5 frequency were poorly captured. As a result, only a minor fraction of alloreactive clones mapped to unstimulated subsets.

Repertoires were generated with immunoSEQ multiplex PCR, while TCRdb's copy carries only in-frame clones and drops some. The profile shows about 100,000 clones, over 90% of them singletons. Sequences were obtained from Tregs sorted from blood. This TCR came from a human donor in good health.

Written as DNA, the CDR3 is TGTGCCAGCAGCTTGGCAATCGGACGGGGGGCCCATAATGAGCAGTTCTTC. Its translation: CASSLAIGRGAHNEQFF. The chain joins TRBV5-4 to TRBJ2-1; tentatively, D is TRBD2 (7 bases). V gave up 0 bases and J gave up 7 bases, with 20 bases separating them. The CDR3 is made up of 17 amino acids. The germline V gene has CDR1 SGHNT and CDR2 YYREEE (reference sequence).